The 11 T cell receptor beta chains below come from one sample, sequenced in a study of T-cell memory formation after mild COVID-19. From the 5' RACE reads, TCRdb called clonotypes with MiXCR, one entry per CDR3 protein. The sample consists of around 99,000 distinct CDR3 sequences, roughly 14% of them appearing once. Sequenced material: PBMCs or a T cell subset sorted from them (not recorded which). The source is a man aged 18 to 30 who had mild COVID-19 (a few samples of this study predate the infection). Cell type and time point are not known.

The chain carries TRBV5-5 and TRBJ2-1, with a tentative D call TRBD1 (5 bases). The germline CDR1 and CDR2 sequences are SGHKS and YYEKEE (reference sequence). The CDR3 loop spans 16 amino acids. Trimming removed 1 base at V and 1 base at J, with 12 bases between. This CDR3 is CASSLQGVGSYNEQFF. In DNA, the CDR3 is TGTGCCAGCAGCTTGCAAGGGGTTGGATCCTACAATGAGCAGTTCTTC.

Many counts were recorded for this clonotype. At one boundary the junction diverges from the germline segment, which might be a read error. CDR3 residues: CSVAPGQSSEQYF. The CDR3 DNA reads TGCAGCGTTGCCCCGGGACAGTCCTCCGAGCAGTACTTC. V usage is TRBV29-1 and J usage is TRBJ2-7, with 7 bases that match TRBD1. The CDR3 has 13 amino acids. Per the germline V gene, CDR1 is SQVTM and CDR2 is ANQGSEA.

The sample holds many counts of this clonotype. The genes are TRBV7-2 and TRBJ2-5, with D perhaps TRBD1 (6 bases). V lost 1 base and J lost 2, with 8 bases in between. Germline V CDR1 and CDR2: SGHTA, FQGNSA. This CDR3 contains 14 residues. CDR3 DNA sequence: TGTGCCAGCAGCTTAGGGGGGCCTCAAGAGACCCAGTACTTC. Amino acids: CASSLGGPQETQYF.

A few counts support this clonotype. V is TRBV12-3 or TRBV12-4 and J is TRBJ2-2; D uncertain. Trimming cost V 7 bases and J 6 bases, with 18 bases left between them. CDR3 length: 15 residues. This chain's CDR3 is CASKHPTPRAGELFF. The CDR3 DNA sequence: TGTGCCAGCAAACACCCGACCCCTCGAGCCGGGGAGCTGTTTTTT.

This clonotype was observed a handful of times. The chain joins TRBV29-1 to TRBJ2-4, with D possibly being TRBD1 (6 bases). This CDR3 is built from 15 residues. Germline V gene data show CDR1 as SQVTM and CDR2 as ANQGSEA. Trimming left V 6 bases short and J 0 bases short, with 15 bases between. CDR3 DNA: TGCAGCGTCGAGGGGGAGCCGCTAGCCAAAAACATTCAGTACTTC. This gives the protein CSVEGEPLAKNIQYF.

The rearrangement joins TRBV27 to TRBJ1-5; TRBD1 is a possible D gene (5 bases). CDR1 is MNHEY and CDR2 is SMNVEV in the germline V gene (reference sequence). This CDR3 is built from 12 residues. V lost 4 bases and J lost 8, with 9 bases in between. The CDR3 bases are TGTGCCAGCAGTTCAGGGAATAAGCCCCAGCATTTT. Translated, it gives CASSSGNKPQHF.

This rearrangement joins TRBV7-9 to TRBJ1-1; 8 bases fit TRBD1. V gave up 5 bases and J gave up 1 base; unmatched junction bases: 6. CDR1 SEHNR and CDR2 FQNEAQ come from the germline V gene (reference sequence). This CDR3 has 15 amino acids. CDR3 region: CASSLWTGKNTEAFF. The DNA of the CDR3 is TGTGCCAGCAGCCTGTGGACAGGGAAGAACACTGAAGCTTTCTTT.

This chain links TRBV9 with TRBJ1-1; the D gene is possibly TRBD1 (5 bases). V lost 0 bases to trimming and J lost 0 bases, with 9 bases between them. Germline V gene lookup returns CDR1 SGDLS and CDR2 YYNGEE. The CDR3 has 15 residues. The CDR3 region is CASSVGGTVNTEAFF. The DNA of the CDR3 is TGTGCCAGCAGCGTAGGAGGGACGGTGAACACTGAAGCTTTCTTT. Combining the CDR3 with reference TRBV9 and TRBJ1-1 gives the whole variable domain DSGVTQTPKHLITATGQRVTLRCSPRSGDLSVYWYQQSLDQGLQFLIQYYNGEERAKGNILERFSAQQFPDLHSELNLSSLELGDSALYFCASSVGGTVNTEAFFGQGTRLTVV.

There are many counts of this clonotype. J is TRBJ2-2 and V is TRBV7-6; D remains unclear. V gave up 0 bases and J gave up 2 bases, with 7 bases separating them. This CDR3 region has 15 residues. Germline lookup yields CDR1 SGHVS and CDR2 FNYEAQ. CDR3 sequence reads: CASSLASGNTGELFF. The CDR3 bases are TGTGCCAGCAGCTTAGCGTCGGGTAACACCGGGGAGCTGTTTTTT.

The V gene is TRBV12-3 or TRBV12-4, the J gene TRBJ1-4; D gene uncertain. The CDR3 contains 13 residues. V lost 3 bases and J lost 8, with 10 bases in between. This chain's CDR3 is CASSLALTEKLFF. The DNA for the CDR3 is TGTGCCAGCAGTTTGGCCCTCACGGAAAAACTGTTTTTT.

This chain connects TRBV19 to TRBJ1-4; maybe TRBD1 (5 bases). Germline assignment: CDR1 LNHDA and CDR2 SQIVND (reference sequence). Trimming left V 9 bases short and J 3 bases short, with 17 bases between. The length of the CDR3 is 15 residues. The CDR3 region has the DNA TGTGCCAGCACGACCCAGGGTTCACCTAATGAAAAACTGTTTTTT. Its translation is CASTTQGSPNEKLFF. The variable domain in full, completed from reference TRBV19 and TRBJ1-4, reads DGGITQSPKYLFRKEGQNVTLSCEQNLNHDAMYWYRQDPGQGLRLIYYSQIVNDFQKGDIAEGYSVSREKKESFPLTVTSAQKNPTAFYLCASTTQGSPNEKLFFGSGTQLSVL.